This T cell receptor (beta chain) is drawn from a study of blood T cells in healthy people across ages. Next came a second PCR, run for about 7 to 12 cycles, which used a sample-barcoded 5' primer along with a J-beta primer mix. MiXCR was run by TCRdb on the 5' RACE reads, yielding one entry per CDR3 protein. The sample yields 800,000 to 1,000,000 distinct CDR3 sequences, about 44% seen once. About this clonotype: What it binds is unknown.

The CDR3 sequence is 12 residues long. Germline CDR1 and CDR2: SQVTM and ANQGSEA. General study points: Older age went with lower TCR beta diversity per million T cells, in a roughly linear way.

Material for sequencing was blood. This TCR was sampled from a man aged 25-40 years in good health. This sequence joins TRBV29-1 and TRBJ2-5; 8 bases map to TRBD1. The tail of the sequence fits TRBJ2-7 better, so the J call may be wrong. Here the CDR3 reads CSVEDRVHEQYF. CDR3 in DNA: TGCAGCGTCGAGGACAGGGTCCACGAGCAGTACTTC.